These 17 T cell receptor beta chains share one sample of origin, sequenced in a study of shared clonotypes between healthy human individuals. Only CD45RO-negative cells positively selected for CCR7 counted as naive CD8 cells, so terminally differentiated effector memory CD45RA+ cells were excluded. The repertoire was sequenced with immunoSEQ multiplex PCR; TCRdb's copy has only in-frame clones and lacks some. The repertoire holds hundreds of thousands of clones, with 95% to 96% as singletons. The sample taken for sequencing was naive CD8+ T cells sorted from blood. Every receptor here comes from a young woman in good health.

Concerning this clone: Other DNA sequences within the sample encode an identical CDR3. The chain uses TRBV28 and TRBJ2-7; D is undetermined. Germline V gives CDR1 MDHEN, CDR2 SYDVKM. Trimming pared 3 bases from V and 3 bases from J, leaving 6 bases between. The CDR3 extends over 12 amino acids. CDR3 sequence reads: CASSLVGYEQYF. CDR3 coding DNA: TGTGCCAGCAGTTTGGTCGGCTACGAGCAGTACTTC.

The chain couples TRBV5-4 to TRBJ2-5, with TRBD2 matching 8 bases. The better agreement between TRBJ2-7 and the DNA end casts doubt on the J call. The CDR3 totals 15 residues. Germline CDR1 reads SGHNT; CDR2 reads YYREEE (reference sequence). The DNA for the CDR3 is TGTGCCAGCAGCTACGGACTAGCTGGGTCCTACGAGCAGTACTTC. The encoded protein is CASSYGLAGSYEQYF.

The chain employs TRBV6-4 and TRBJ2-1; TRBD2 matches 8 bases. Unmatched junction bases numbered 13, after V lost 0 bases and J lost 3 bases. The germline gives CDR1 MRHNA, CDR2 SNTAGT. The CDR3 consists of 19 residues. The CDR3 reads CASSDSVRAGEGFYNEQFF. In nucleotides, the CDR3 is TGTGCCAGCAGTGACTCGGTAAGAGCGGGGGAGGGGTTCTACAATGAGCAGTTCTTC.

The rearrangement links TRBV19 to TRBJ2-2; 8 bases match TRBD1. The germline V gene has CDR1 LNHDA and CDR2 SQIVND (reference sequence). The CDR3 sequence is 15 residues long. Trimming removed 7 bases from V and 4 bases from J; junction bases left unmatched: 8. The CDR3 DNA sequence: TGTGCCAGTACCCAGGGGGCGTGGACCACCGGGGAGCTGTTTTTT. It codes for CASTQGAWTTGELFF.

J is TRBJ2-5 and V is TRBV6-6, with 8 bases identical to TRBD2. The J call may be in error: the DNA end matches TRBJ2-7 better. CDR3 size: 15 residues. Germline CDR1 is MNHNY and CDR2 is SVGAGI (reference sequence). DNA of the CDR3: TGTGCCAGCAGTTACAGTAGCGGGGAAGCCTACGAGCAGTACTTC. Residues: CASSYSSGEAYEQYF.

This clone was recorded once. V usage is TRBV11-2 and J usage is TRBJ2-3; unclear D gene. The CDR3 contains 14 residues. The germline CDR1 and CDR2 sequences are SGHAT and FQNNGV. V was trimmed by 5 bases and J by 4 bases, leaving 13 bases between them. The CDR3 is CASSPGRGADTQYF. The CDR3 DNA sequence: TGTGCCAGCAGCCCCGGACGTGGGGCAGATACGCAGTATTTT.

This chain links TRBV28 with TRBJ1-3; 7 bases are shared with TRBD1. The germline V gene encodes CDR1 MDHEN and CDR2 SYDVKM. The V gene end was trimmed by 5 bases and the J gene end by 4 bases; junction bases not matched to a gene: 5. The CDR3 has 14 amino acids. CDR3 in amino acids: CASSETGTGNTIYF. For the CDR3, the DNA is TGTGCCAGCAGTGAGACAGGGACGGGAAACACCATATATTTT.

The chain joins TRBV15 to TRBJ1-2; D unclear. The CDR3 contains 14 residues. The germline V gene has CDR1 LNHNV and CDR2 YYDKDF (reference sequence). V was shortened by 0 bases and J by 2 bases, with 7 bases between the two germline ends. The CDR3 nucleotides read TGTGCCACCAGCAGAGACACGGGGAACTATGGCTACACCTTC. It is translated as CATSRDTGNYGYTF.

This chain links TRBV28 with TRBJ2-2, with 9 bases lining up with TRBD1. CDR3 length: 14 amino acids. Trimming removed 5 bases from V and 7 bases from J; junction bases left unmatched: 5. Germline CDR1 is MDHEN and CDR2 is SYDVKM. CDR3 loop: CASSLGQGGGELFF. The DNA for the CDR3 is TGTGCCAGCAGTCTGGGACAGGGTGGCGGGGAGCTGTTTTTT.

The chain links TRBV4-2 to TRBJ2-1; 9 bases align to TRBD2. V lost 4 bases to trimming and J lost 0 bases; unmatched junction nucleotides: 4. The CDR3 runs to 16 residues. The germline V gene has CDR1 LGHNA and CDR2 YNFKEQ. The CDR3 here is CASSPRTSASYNEQFF. The CDR3, as DNA: TGTGCCAGCAGCCCGAGGACTAGCGCCTCCTACAATGAGCAGTTCTTC.

J is TRBJ2-5 and V is TRBV4-1; tentative D call: TRBD2 (6 bases). The CDR3 totals 12 residues. V gave up 8 bases and J gave up 5 bases, with 12 bases separating them. CDR1 is MGHRA and CDR2 is YSYEKL in the germline V gene. The chain's CDR3 is CASRGKGETQYF. CDR3 coding DNA: TGCGCCAGCCGGGGGAAAGGCGAGACCCAGTACTTC.

This rearrangement joins TRBV30 to TRBJ1-3; D is unresolved. The CDR3 consists of 16 residues. Germline V CDR1 and CDR2: GTSNPN, SVGIG (reference sequence). V lost 1 base and J 2 bases, leaving 15 bases between the germline ends. CDR3 sequence: CAWSEGARSAGNTIYF. CDR3 DNA: TGTGCCTGGAGTGAAGGAGCTAGGTCCGCTGGAAACACCATATATTTT.

This chain links TRBV7-6 with TRBJ2-7; no firm D call. The germline gives CDR1 SGHVS, CDR2 FNYEAQ. V lost 5 bases, J lost 1 base, and 15 bases lay in between. The CDR3 consists of 15 residues. CDR3 amino acids: CASSPSWARSYEQYF. Written as DNA, the CDR3 is TGTGCCAGCAGCCCGAGTTGGGCCCGATCCTACGAGCAGTACTTC.

The chain joins TRBV10-2 to TRBJ2-1; 10 nucleotides line up with TRBD2. The CDR3 totals 13 residues. Losses at the gene ends were 10 bases for V and 5 bases for J; bases not matched to a gene: 5. Germline-derived CDR1 and CDR2 are WSHSY and SAAADI. The CDR3 bases are TGCGCCACTTCAGCGGGAGGGCACAATGAGCAGTTCTTC. This encodes CATSAGGHNEQFF.

This chain links TRBV19 with TRBJ2-3; 12 nucleotides align to TRBD2. This CDR3 has 16 amino acids. Germline lookup yields CDR1 LNHDA and CDR2 SQIVND (reference sequence). V shed 5 bases and J 6 bases; nucleotides not matched to a gene: 9. The CDR3 sequence is CASSPILAGGLDTQYF. CDR3 in DNA: TGTGCCAGTAGTCCGATACTAGCGGGAGGCTTGGATACGCAGTATTTT.

The chain uses TRBV5-8 and TRBJ1-5; unclear D gene. The CDR3 runs to 11 residues. In germline, CDR1 is SGHTS, CDR2 YDEGEE. The V end was cut by 1 base, the J end by 9 bases, with 5 bases between. Here the CDR3 DNA reads TGTGCCAGCAGCTTGTACGTGCCCCAGCATTTT. This translates into CASSLYVPQHF.

CDR3 sequence reads: CASSDSGNTIYF. Here the CDR3 DNA reads TGTGCCAGCAGCGACTCTGGAAACACCATATATTTT. This chain uses TRBV11-3 with TRBJ1-3; no firm D call. V was pared by 5 bases and J by 0 bases, with 2 bases between. Per the germline V gene, CDR1 is SGHNT and CDR2 is YENEEA. This CDR3 has 12 amino acids.